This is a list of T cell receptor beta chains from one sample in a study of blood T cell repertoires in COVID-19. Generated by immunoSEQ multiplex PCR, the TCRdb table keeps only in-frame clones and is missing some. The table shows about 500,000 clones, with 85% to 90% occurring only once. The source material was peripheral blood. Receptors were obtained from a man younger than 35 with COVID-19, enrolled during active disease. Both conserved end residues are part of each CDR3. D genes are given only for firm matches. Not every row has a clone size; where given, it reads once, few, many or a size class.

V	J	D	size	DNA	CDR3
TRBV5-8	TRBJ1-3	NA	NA	TGTGCCAGCAGCCACAAGAAGCGTTTCTCTGGAAACACCATATATTTT	CASSHKKRFSGNTIYF
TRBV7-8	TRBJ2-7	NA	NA	TGTGCCAGCAGTAATCAGCGCGAGCAGTACTTC	CASSNQREQYF
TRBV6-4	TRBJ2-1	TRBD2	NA	TGTGCCAGCAGCCCGACTAGCGGGGGGGCTGATGAGCAGTTCTTC	CASSPTSGGADEQFF
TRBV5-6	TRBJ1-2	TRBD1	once	TGTGCCAGCAGAGTTGGGACAGCGGGTCTCTATGGCTACACCTTC	CASRVGTAGLYGYTF
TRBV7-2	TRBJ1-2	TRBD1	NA	TGTGCCAGCAGCTTAGCCCTGGACAGGGGCCACTATGGCTACACCTTC	CASSLALDRGHYGYTF
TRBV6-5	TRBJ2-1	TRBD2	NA	TGTGCCAGCAGTCAGGGACTACGCTCCTACAATGAGCAGTTCTTC	CASSQGLRSYNEQFF
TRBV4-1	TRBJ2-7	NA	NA	TGCGCCAGCAGCCAAGCTCCGGGACTGCCGCTGTACGAGCAGTACTTC	CASSQAPGLPLYEQYF
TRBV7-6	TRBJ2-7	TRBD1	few	TGTGCCAGCAGCTTAGTATCCCCACGCCGGGACAGGGGGAAGTACGAGCAGTACTTC	CASSLVSPRRDRGKYEQYF
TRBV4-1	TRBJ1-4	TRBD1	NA	TGCGCCAGCAGCCATGCGGACAGGGCGAAGAATGAAAAACTGTTTTTT	CASSHADRAKNEKLFF
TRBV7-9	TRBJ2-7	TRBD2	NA	TGTGCCAGCAGCTTATCGGGGTTGACTAGCGGGGAGGAGTTGTACTTC	CASSLSGLTSGEELYF
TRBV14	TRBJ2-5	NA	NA	TGTGCCAGCAGCCAAGATCTCTACGAGACCCAGTACTTC	CASSQDLYETQYF
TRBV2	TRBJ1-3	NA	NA	TGTGCCAGCAGTGGGCTGAGGGATGACACCATATATTTT	CASSGLRDDTIYF
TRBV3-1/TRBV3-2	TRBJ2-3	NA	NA	TGTGCCAGCAGCCATCTTAGCGAGGCGCAGTATTTT	CASSHLSEAQYF
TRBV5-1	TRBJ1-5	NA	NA	TGCGCCAGCAGCTTGGCACCGGGGAGCAATCAGCCCCAGCATTTT	CASSLAPGSNQPQHF
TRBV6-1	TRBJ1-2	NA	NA	TGTGCCAGCAGTGAAGTGCCCCGACAGAGTGGCTACACCTTC	CASSEVPRQSGYTF
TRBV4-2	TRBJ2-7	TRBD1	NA	TGTGCCAGCAGCTTCCAAACAGGGGGTATCGACGAGCAGTACTTC	CASSFQTGGIDEQYF
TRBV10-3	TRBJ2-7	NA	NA	TGTGCCATCAGTGGTAAGGGGACTTTCTACGAGCAGTACTTC	CAISGKGTFYEQYF
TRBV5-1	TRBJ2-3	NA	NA	TGCGCCAGCAGTACCAGGGCCGGAGATACGCAGTATTTT	CASSTRAGDTQYF
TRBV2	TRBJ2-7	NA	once	TGTGCCAGCAGTGTTGACACCTCCTACGAGCAGTACTTC	CASSVDTSYEQYF
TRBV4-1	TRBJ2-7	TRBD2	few	TGCGCCAGCAGGGGCGGGAGCCCTTCCTACGAGCAGTACTTC	CASRGGSPSYEQYF
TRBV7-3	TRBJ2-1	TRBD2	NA	TGTGCCAGCAAAGTGGGACTAGCGGGAGTCTTGTATGAGCAGTTCTTC	CASKVGLAGVLYEQFF
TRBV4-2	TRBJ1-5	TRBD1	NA	TGTGCCAGCAGCCAGGGGGGGGACAGGGGTCAGCCCCAGCATTTT	CASSQGGDRGQPQHF
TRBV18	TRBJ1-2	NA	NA	TGTGCCAGCTCACCGCAAACAGAGTATGGCTACACCTTC	CASSPQTEYGYTF
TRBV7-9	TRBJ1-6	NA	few	TGTGCCAGCAGCCCAGACAGGACACGATCGCCCCTCCACTTT	CASSPDRTRSPLHF
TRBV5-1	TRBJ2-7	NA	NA	TGCGCCAGCAGCTTGGAGGTAGGGGCGAACTACGAGCAGTACTTC	CASSLEVGANYEQYF
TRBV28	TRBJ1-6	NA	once	TGTGCCAGCAGTTTACACTCTAACAGGCGGAATTCACCCCTCCACTTT	CASSLHSNRRNSPLHF
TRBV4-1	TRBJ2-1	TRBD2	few	TGCGCCAGCAGCCAAGCCCTAGTAGCGGGCCCCTACAATGAGCAGTTCTTC	CASSQALVAGPYNEQFF
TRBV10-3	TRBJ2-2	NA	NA	TGTGCCATCAGTGAAGGGGGGGCCGGGGAGCTGTTTTTT	CAISEGGAGELFF
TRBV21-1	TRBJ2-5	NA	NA	TGTGCCAGCAGCAAAGGGAGGCTAGCGGGGCCGGAAGAGACCCAGTACTTC	CASSKGRLAGPEETQYF
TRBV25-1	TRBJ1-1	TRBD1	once	TGTGCCAGCCGACCCCGGGACAGGGGGCTTTGGGGCACTGAAGCTTTCTTT	CASRPRDRGLWGTEAFF
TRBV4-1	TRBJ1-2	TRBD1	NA	TGCGCCAGCAGCCAATTAGGGACAGGGAATGGCTACACCTTC	CASSQLGTGNGYTF
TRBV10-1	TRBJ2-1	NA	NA	TGCGCCACCACTATTTTTCAGCCCGGGGATGAGCAGTTCTTC	CATTIFQPGDEQFF
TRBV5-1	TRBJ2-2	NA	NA	TGCGCCAGCAGCTTGGGAAATGCGGGGACCGGGGAGCTGTTTTTT	CASSLGNAGTGELFF
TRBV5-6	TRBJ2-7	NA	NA	TGTGCCAGCAACTACGCCGGGGTCGGAGAGCAGTACTTC	CASNYAGVGEQYF
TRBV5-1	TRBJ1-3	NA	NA	TGCGCCAGCAGCCCAGACAACTCTGGAAACACCATATATTTT	CASSPDNSGNTIYF
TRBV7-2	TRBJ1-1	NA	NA	TGTGCCAGCAGCTTAGTCGTACTTAACACTGAAGCTTTCTTT	CASSLVVLNTEAFF
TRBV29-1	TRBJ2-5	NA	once	TGCAGCGTTGGGGCAGCAGGGAAAGAGACCCAGTACTTC	CSVGAAGKETQYF
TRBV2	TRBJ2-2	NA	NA	TGTGCCAGCAGTGGGGGCAGGCCGGTCGCCGGGGAGCTGTTTTTT	CASSGGRPVAGELFF
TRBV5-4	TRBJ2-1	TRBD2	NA	TGTGCCAGCAGAGATTTAGCGGGAGGGGGGCACTACAATGAGCAGTTCTTC	CASRDLAGGGHYNEQFF
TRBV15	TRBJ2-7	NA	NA	TGTGCCACCAGCAGAGTAGTAGAGTCCGAGCAGTACTTC	CATSRVVESEQYF
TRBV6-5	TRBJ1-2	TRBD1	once	TGTGCCAGCAGTTACGGGACAGGTGTTTATGGCTACACCTTC	CASSYGTGVYGYTF
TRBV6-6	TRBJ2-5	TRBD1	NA	TGTGCCAGCAGCGGGACAGGGGGCGCCAGAGAGACCCAGTACTTC	CASSGTGGARETQYF
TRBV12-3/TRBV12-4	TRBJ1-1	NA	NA	TGTGCCAGCAAAACAGGGATGAACACTGAAGCTTTCTTT	CASKTGMNTEAFF
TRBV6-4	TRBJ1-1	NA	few	TGTGCCAGCAGACTCGAAGAGAACACTGAAGCTTTCTTT	CASRLEENTEAFF
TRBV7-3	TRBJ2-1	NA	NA	TGTGCCAGCAGCTTAAGGAGGGGCGGGGAGCAGTTCTTC	CASSLRRGGEQFF
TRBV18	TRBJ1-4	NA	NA	TGTGCCAGCTCACCGAACAGGGTACGAGGTGAAAAACTGTTTTTT	CASSPNRVRGEKLFF
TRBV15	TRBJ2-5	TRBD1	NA	TGTGCCACCAGCAGAGAGGGGACAGGGAGGGGCCAAGAGACCCAGTACTTC	CATSREGTGRGQETQYF
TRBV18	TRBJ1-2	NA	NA	TGTGCCAGCTCTTCAAACTATGGCTACACCTTC	CASSSNYGYTF
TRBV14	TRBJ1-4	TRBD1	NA	TGTGCCAGCAGCCGCAGGACAGGGGGAGTTGAAAAACTGTTTTTT	CASSRRTGGVEKLFF
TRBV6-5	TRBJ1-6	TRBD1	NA	TGTGCCAGCGGCGGGACAGGGCGTTCCCGTTCACCCCTCCACTTT	CASGGTGRSRSPLHF
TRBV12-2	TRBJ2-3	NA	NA	TGTGCAAGTCGCTTAGTCCAAGCGGGAGGACCGAGGGCGCAGTATTTT	CASRLVQAGGPRAQYF
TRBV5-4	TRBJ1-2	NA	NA	TGTGCCAGCAGCTCCCCCGGCAGGCAACAGGTCGTTGGCTACACCTTC	CASSSPGRQQVVGYTF
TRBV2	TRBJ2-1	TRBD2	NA	TGTGCCAGCTCATCCGGGACTAGCCTGTACAATGAGCAGTTCTTC	CASSSGTSLYNEQFF
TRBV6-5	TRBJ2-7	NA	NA	TGTGCCAGCTCCCGTAGTAGCGGCTACGAGCAGTACTTC	CASSRSSGYEQYF
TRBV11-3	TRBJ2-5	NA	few	TGTGCCAGCAGCTTAGATCGGGAGACCCAGTACTTC	CASSLDRETQYF
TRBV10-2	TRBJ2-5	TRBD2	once	TGCGCCAGCAGTGAGGGACTAGCGGGGTTCGACTTC	CASSEGLAGFDF
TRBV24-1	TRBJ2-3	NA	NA	TGTGCCACCAGTGAACCTGCAAGGAGTGAAACGCAGTATTTT	CATSEPARSETQYF
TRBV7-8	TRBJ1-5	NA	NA	TGTGCCAGCAGCTCTCTGAGTAGGGGGTTTCAGCCCCAGCATTTT	CASSSLSRGFQPQHF
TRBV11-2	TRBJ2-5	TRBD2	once	TGTGCCAGCAGCTTAGGAGTAGCGGGATGGGAGACCCAGTACTTC	CASSLGVAGWETQYF
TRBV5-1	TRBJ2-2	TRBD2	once	TGCGCCAGCAGCTTGGCCGGACTAGCGGGGACCGGCGGGGAGCTGTTTTTT	CASSLAGLAGTGGELFF